Each of the 32 T cell receptor beta chains below was sequenced from the same sample in a study of Graves' ophthalmopathy and Graves' hyperthyroidism. The study amplified TCR beta CDR3 regions using RNA transcripts. The first-round RT-PCR employed HTBI primers together with the Qiagen OneStep RT-PCR kit. A multiplex PCR was then performed as the second round. TCRdb analysed the multiplex PCR reads with MiXCR anew, one entry per CDR3 protein. The table lists about 180,000 distinct CDR3 sequences, 30% to 45% of them singletons. Sequencing was done on a sample of peripheral blood. The receptors here all came from a woman aged 40 to 50 with Graves' ophthalmopathy.

This clonotype was picked up many times. The V and J genes are TRBV6-5 and TRBJ2-7, with TRBD1 as a possible D gene (5 bases). The germline V and J ends were trimmed by 0 bases and 6 bases, with 6 bases remaining between them. This CDR3 is 12 amino acids long. Germline CDR1 reads MNHEY; CDR2 reads SVGAGI. CDR3 sequence (DNA): TGTGCCAGCAGTTACTCGGGGCTCGAGCAGTACTTC. Amino acids: CASSYSGLEQYF.

The chain employs TRBV6-2 or TRBV6-3 and TRBJ2-2, with a possible D match to TRBD2 (5 bases). CDR1 is MNHEY, CDR2 SVGEGT, per germline. Trimming removed 3 bases at V and 4 bases at J, with 9 bases between. This CDR3 spans 14 amino acids. CDR3 sequence reads: CASSYTSRTGELFF. The CDR3 bases are TGTGCCAGCAGTTATACTAGTCGCACCGGGGAGCTGTTTTTT.

The chain carries TRBV12-3 or TRBV12-4 and TRBJ2-6, with 10 nucleotides matching TRBD1. Germline trimming cut 4 bases from V and 0 bases from J; bases unmatched to any gene: 9. This CDR3 contains 19 residues. As DNA, the CDR3 is TGTGCCAGCAGTTCTGCCGGGGGACAGGGGTCCTCTGGGGCCAACGTCCTGACTTTC. Translated: CASSSAGGQGSSGANVLTF.

V and J are TRBV28 and TRBJ1-5, with a tentative D call TRBD1 (6 bases). The germline gives CDR1 MDHEN, CDR2 SYDVKM. The CDR3 covers 15 residues. The ends were cut back, 3 bases at V and 2 bases at J, with 11 bases in the middle. The CDR3 reads CASSLGGPGNQPQHF. Here the CDR3 DNA reads TGTGCCAGCAGTTTGGGGGGCCCGGGCAATCAGCCCCAGCATTTT.

This clonotype was observed at least ten times. The genes are TRBV19 and TRBJ1-1; D remains ambiguous. Trimming removed 2 bases from V and 4 bases from J, with 8 bases in between. The germline gives CDR1 LNHDA, CDR2 SQIVND (reference sequence). The CDR3 is 13 amino acids. CDR3 loop: CASSIRGSTEAFF. CDR3 nucleotide sequence: TGTGCCAGTAGTATAAGAGGGTCCACTGAAGCTTTCTTT.

The J gene is TRBJ2-7, the V gene TRBV19; 10 nucleotides line up with TRBD1. The germline gives CDR1 LNHDA, CDR2 SQIVND (reference sequence). V shed 4 bases and J 9 bases; nucleotides not matched to a gene: 9. The CDR3 runs to 14 residues. The CDR3: CASSNDRGRVGQYF. As DNA, the CDR3 is TGTGCCAGTAGTAACGACAGGGGGCGCGTCGGGCAGTACTTC.

With respect to this clonotype: A read error may produce the germline difference seen at one junction end. V and J are TRBV7-2 and TRBJ2-7; D unclear. Germline CDR1 SGHTA, CDR2 FQGNSA. CDR3 length: 14 amino acids. For the CDR3, the DNA is TGTGCCAGCATCTTAAGTTTGGGCCCCTACGAGCAGTACTTC. Translating gives CASILSLGPYEQYF.

This clonotype was observed a few times. This chain joins TRBV15 and TRBJ2-7; possibly TRBD1 for D (5 bases). CDR3 length equals 13 residues. V was trimmed by 9 bases and J by 0 bases, leaving 12 bases between them. Germline V gives CDR1 LNHNV, CDR2 YYDKDF (reference sequence). For the CDR3, the DNA is TGTGCCACGAGCGCACAGGTCTCCTACGAGCAGTACTTC. Translating it yields CATSAQVSYEQYF. Full variable domain (remainder filled in from reference TRBV15 and TRBJ2-7): DAMVIQNPRYQVTQFGKPVTLSCSQTLNHNVMYWYQQKSSQAPKLLFHYYDKDFNNEADTPDNFQSRRPNTSFCFLDIRSPGLGDTAMYLCATSAQVSYEQYFGPGTRLTVT.

This clonotype was detected ten times or more. The germline gene is not matched at one end of the junction; a read error may be the cause. The V call is TRBV6-5, the J call TRBJ2-5; maybe TRBD1 (6 bases). Germline V gives CDR1 MNHEY, CDR2 SVGAGI. The CDR3 runs 14 residues. The CDR3 loop is CASNYQDRQETQYF. The CDR3 DNA follows: TGTGCCAGCAATTACCAGGACAGACAAGAGACCCAGTACTTC.

The chain has TRBV20-1 and TRBJ2-7; 7 positions match TRBD1. Germline CDR1 DFQATT, CDR2 SNEGSKA (reference sequence). CDR3 length: 14 residues. V lost 0 bases to trimming and J lost 1 base; unmatched junction nucleotides: 3. The CDR3 here is CSARDRDSSYEQYF. CDR3 nucleotide sequence: TGCAGTGCTAGAGACCGGGACAGTTCCTACGAGCAGTACTTC.

This clonotype was seen many times. The rearrangement joins TRBV11-3 to TRBJ1-2; no clear D. The ends were cut back, 8 bases at V and 5 bases at J, with 12 bases in the middle. The germline gives CDR1 SGHNT, CDR2 YENEEA. The CDR3 contains 12 residues. CDR3 nucleotide sequence: TGTGCCAGCGCAATGGCGGGGTATGGCTACACCTTC. Translation: CASAMAGYGYTF. The full variable domain, rest sourced from reference TRBV11-3 and TRBJ1-2, is EAGVVQSPRYKIIEKKQPVAFWCNPISGHNTLYWYLQNLGQGPELLIRYENEEAVDDSQLPKDRFSAERLKGVDSTLKIQPAELGDSAVYLCASAMAGYGYTFGSGTRLTVV.

The CDR3 nucleotides read TGTGCCAGCAACGACCGGGACACCTTCTACGAGCAGTACTTC. It encodes CASNDRDTFYEQYF. The gene calls are TRBV12-3 or TRBV12-4 and TRBJ2-7; a weak D match, TRBD1 (6 bases). Trimming pared 7 bases from V and 3 bases from J, leaving 16 bases between. The CDR3 is 14 amino acids.

This clonotype was observed at least ten times. This rearrangement joins TRBV20-1 to TRBJ1-2; 7 nucleotides line up with TRBD1. The CDR3 sequence is 13 residues long. The V gene's germline CDR1 is DFQATT and CDR2 SNEGSKA (reference sequence). V lost 4 bases, J lost 2 bases, and 4 bases stayed unmatched. The CDR3 is CSAKGQLNYGYTF. In DNA, the CDR3 is TGCAGTGCTAAGGGACAGCTGAACTATGGCTACACCTTC.

The chain combines TRBV6-2 or TRBV6-3 with TRBJ2-2; 7 nucleotides align to TRBD2. CDR3 length: 15 amino acids. CDR1 is MNHEY, CDR2 SVGEGT, per germline. Losses at the gene ends were 5 bases for V and 0 bases for J; bases not matched to a gene: 3. The chain's CDR3 is CASSRGLPNTGELFF. The DNA for the CDR3 is TGTGCCAGCAGTCGGGGACTACCGAACACCGGGGAGCTGTTTTTT.

This chain links TRBV19 with TRBJ1-5; 7 bases are shared with TRBD1. V was pared by 5 bases and J by 7 bases, with 8 bases of the junction left unmatched. Germline lookup yields CDR1 LNHDA and CDR2 SQIVND (reference sequence). The CDR3 runs to 14 residues. The CDR3 reads CASSQGGAWQPQHF. For the CDR3, the DNA is TGTGCCAGTAGTCAGGGGGGGGCCTGGCAGCCCCAGCATTTT.

The chain combines TRBV12-3 or TRBV12-4 with TRBJ1-2; the match to TRBD1 covers 11 bases. Unmatched junction bases numbered 10, after V lost 5 bases and J lost 8 bases. This CDR3 contains 15 residues. CDR3 amino acids: CASSPSGTGGDGYTF. CDR3 nucleotide sequence: TGTGCCAGCAGTCCATCCGGGACAGGGGGGGACGGCTACACCTTC.

This clonotype showed up many times. CDR3 nucleotides: TGTGCCATCGGGGGGACCCAGGAGACTGAAGCTTTCTTT. It specifies CAIGGTQETEAFF. This chain uses TRBV10-3 with TRBJ1-1, with D tentatively TRBD1 (5 bases). Germline lookup yields CDR1 ENHRY and CDR2 SYGVKD. Trimming took off 8 bases at V and 5 bases at J, with 15 bases between the two ends. The CDR3 is 13 residues long.

This clonotype has at least ten counts. The chain combines TRBV6-2 or TRBV6-3 with TRBJ1-6; D is unclear. Germline loops: CDR1 MNHEY, CDR2 SVGEGT. The CDR3 runs 14 residues. V lost 2 bases and J lost 10, with 12 bases in between. CDR3 region: CASSYPAALSPLHF. The CDR3 nucleotides are TGTGCCAGCAGTTACCCGGCCGCCTTATCACCCCTCCACTTT.

Remarks on this clonotype: A much larger clone differs from this one at a single base, so this may be a read error. The V and J genes are TRBV6-2 or TRBV6-3 and TRBJ2-5; D might be TRBD2 (5 bases). Germline-derived CDR1 and CDR2 are MNHEY and SVGEGT. The CDR3 has 13 residues. CDR3: CAISYGKRETQYF. The CDR3 DNA follows: TGTGCCATCAGTTATGGAAAGCGGGAGACCCAGTACTTC.

At least ten counts were recorded for this clonotype. The V and J genes are TRBV27 and TRBJ2-7; D is unresolved. V was pared by 5 bases and J by 5 bases, with 10 bases between. This CDR3 is 12 amino acids long. Germline V gene sequence: CDR1 MNHEY, CDR2 SMNVEV (reference sequence). The CDR3 region has the DNA TGTGCCAGCAGTCCCGGGTGGGACGAGCAGTACTTC. As protein: CASSPGWDEQYF.

This clonotype occurred a few times. The chain is built from TRBV12-3 or TRBV12-4 and TRBJ2-7; 9 nucleotides agree with TRBD1. V shed 5 bases and J 3 bases; nucleotides not matched to a gene: 11. The CDR3 is 16 amino acids. The CDR3 region has the DNA TGTGCCAGCAGTCACACCTACAGGGGGCGTCGCTACGAGCAGTACTTC. Its translation is CASSHTYRGRRYEQYF.

This clonotype was seen many times. The V and J genes are TRBV27 and TRBJ1-2; D remains ambiguous. In germline, CDR1 is MNHEY, CDR2 SMNVEV (reference sequence). The ends were cut back, 4 bases at V and 0 bases at J, with 9 bases in the middle. CDR3 length equals 14 residues. This CDR3 reads CASSSWGSNYGYTF. CDR3 bases: TGTGCCAGCAGTTCCTGGGGTTCTAACTATGGCTACACCTTC.

This clonotype was counted only a few times. The V call is TRBV6-4, the J call TRBJ2-2, with D possibly matching TRBD1 (5 bases). The CDR3 is made up of 14 amino acids. V was pared by 5 bases and J by 3 bases, with 10 bases between. Per germline, CDR1 MRHNA and CDR2 SNTAGT. CDR3 in DNA: TGTGCCAGCAGTAAGGACACTGACACCGGGGAGCTGTTTTTT. Translated, it gives CASSKDTDTGELFF.

This clonotype was picked up many times. The CDR3 region is CASSSTRTGELFF. CDR3 DNA sequence: TGTGCCAGCAGCTCAACACGAACCGGGGAGCTGTTTTTT. The chain links TRBV12-3 or TRBV12-4 to TRBJ2-2; D gene unclear. V was cut by 6 bases and J by 5 bases, with 10 bases left in between. This CDR3 has 13 residues.

The table lists this clonotype with a count of one. The chain uses TRBV19 and TRBJ2-5, with a possible D match to TRBD2 (5 bases). CDR1 is LNHDA and CDR2 is SQIVND in the germline V gene (reference sequence). This CDR3 has 15 residues. With 5 bases removed from V and 0 bases from J, the gap between germline ends came to 13 bases. In nucleotides, the CDR3 is TGTGCCAGTAGTTCATCTAGCTTGTACCAAGAGACCCAGTACTTC. Amino acid sequence: CASSSSSLYQETQYF.

The genes are TRBV28 and TRBJ2-2; TRBD1 agrees at 7 bases. CDR3 size: 15 residues. The ends lost 5 bases at V and 6 bases at J; junction bases unmatched: 9. CDR1 is MDHEN and CDR2 is SYDVKM in the germline V gene. For the CDR3, the DNA is TGTGCCAGCAGTAAAGACAGGGTTTATCCCGGGGAGCTGTTTTTT. Translation gives CASSKDRVYPGELFF. The full variable domain, rest sourced from reference TRBV28 and TRBJ2-2, is DVKVTQSSRYLVKRTGEKVFLECVQDMDHENMFWYRQDPGLGLRLIYFSYDVKMKEKGDIPEGYSVSREKKERFSLILESASTNQTSMYLCASSKDRVYPGELFFGEGSRLTVL.

The V gene is TRBV27, the J gene TRBJ1-2, with a tentative D call TRBD1 (5 bases). Per germline, CDR1 MNHEY and CDR2 SMNVEV (reference sequence). The CDR3 loop spans 15 amino acids. V was clipped by 3 bases and J by 8 bases, with 19 bases between them. This CDR3 is CASSLTQGPPGGYTF. CDR3 nucleotides: TGTGCCAGCAGTTTGACGCAGGGACCCCCCGGAGGCTACACCTTC.

The chain carries TRBV6-2 or TRBV6-3 and TRBJ2-7; 8 bases align to TRBD2. Germline loops: CDR1 MNHEY, CDR2 SVGEGT. The V and J ends lost 2 bases and 0 bases, in that order; junction bases with no gene match: 9. CDR3 size: 17 residues. The CDR3 reads CASSYASSGLPSYEQYF. CDR3 nucleotide sequence: TGTGCCAGCAGTTACGCGTCTAGCGGGTTGCCCTCCTACGAGCAGTACTTC.

This clonotype was seen repeatedly, ten times or more. This rearrangement joins TRBV13 to TRBJ2-5, with TRBD2 matching over 7 bases. The germline V gene has CDR1 PRHDT and CDR2 FYEKMQ (reference sequence). This CDR3 region has 15 residues. Trimming took 2 bases from V and 5 from J; bases not matched to a gene: 8. CDR3 bases: TGTGCCAGCAGCTTATCTGGCGGGAGTCGGGAGACCCAGTACTTC. The encoded protein is CASSLSGGSRETQYF.

There are many counts of this clonotype. CDR3 amino acids: CASSYTQGDYGYTF. In DNA, the CDR3 is TGTGCCAGCAGTTACACTCAGGGAGACTATGGCTACACCTTC. The J gene is TRBJ1-2, the V gene TRBV6-5, with D perhaps TRBD1 (5 bases). V lost 2 bases, J lost 3 bases, and 10 bases lay in between. CDR1 is MNHEY and CDR2 is SVGAGI in the germline V gene. The CDR3 covers 14 residues.

This clonotype was seen repeatedly, ten times or more. This rearrangement joins TRBV3-1 to TRBJ1-1; unclear D gene. Germline CDR1 and CDR2: LGHDT and YNNKEL (reference sequence). There are 12 residues in the CDR3. The V end was cut by 0 bases, the J end by 8 bases, with 7 bases between. Here the CDR3 DNA reads TGTGCCAGCAGCCAAGATCTTGTGGAAGCTTTCTTT. It translates to CASSQDLVEAFF.

The table lists this clonotype with many counts. The chain joins TRBV28 to TRBJ1-3; D remains unclear. Germline CDR1 MDHEN, CDR2 SYDVKM. This CDR3 is 11 amino acids long. Trimming shortened V by 8 bases and J by 4 bases, and 6 bases separated the two germline ends. CDR3 sequence (DNA): TGTGCCAGCTCGCAGGGAAACACCATATATTTT. This encodes CASSQGNTIYF.